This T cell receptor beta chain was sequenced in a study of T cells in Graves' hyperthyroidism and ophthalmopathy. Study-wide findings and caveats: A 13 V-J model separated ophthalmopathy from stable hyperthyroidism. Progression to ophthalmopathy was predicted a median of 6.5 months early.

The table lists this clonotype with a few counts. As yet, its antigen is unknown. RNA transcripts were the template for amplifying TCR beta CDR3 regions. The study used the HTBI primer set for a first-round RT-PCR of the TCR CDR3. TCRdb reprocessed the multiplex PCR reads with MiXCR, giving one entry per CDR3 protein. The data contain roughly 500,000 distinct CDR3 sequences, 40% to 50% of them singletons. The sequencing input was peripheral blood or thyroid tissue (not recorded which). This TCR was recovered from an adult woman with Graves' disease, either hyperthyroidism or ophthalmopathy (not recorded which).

The CDR3 nucleotides read TGTGCCAGCACTCGCGCAGGGGGCTACGAGCAGTACTTC. Translation: CASTRAGGYEQYF. This rearrangement joins TRBV6-2 or TRBV6-3 to TRBJ2-7, with TRBD1 matching 7 bases. V shed 7 bases and J 3 bases; nucleotides not matched to a gene: 6. The CDR3 contains 13 residues. Germline CDR1 and CDR2: MNHEY and SVGEGT.